Sequencing of this T cell receptor (beta chain) was carried out in a study of Ad26.COV2.S vaccination and SARS-CoV-2 variants. Study-level findings and limits: Analyses that measured TCR breadth and depth may have underestimated total T cell responses. Measurement of non-spike TCR breadth gave similar results in vaccine and placebo recipients. Responses of spike-specific T cells (both CD8+ and CD4+) reportedly showed substantial breadth after vaccination.

Profiled with immunoSEQ multiplex PCR; TCRdb holds only in-frame clones, not every one. Counted here are under 600,000 clones, 80% to 90% occurring once; the ten biggest clones make up about 1.5%. The treatment denotes: 19 received Ad26.COV2.S at low or high dose, single or two shots; about 5 received placebo; per-sample allocation not given. Sampling happened 63 days after the first vaccine or placebo injection. Immunization relied on an Ad26 vector, which expressed Wuhan-strain SARS-CoV-2 spike. Points on this clone: Its antigen is still unknown.

The source of this sequence is a person between 18 and 60 years old who received the Ad26.COV2.S COVID-19 vaccine or a placebo. Here the sequenced sample was peripheral blood, taken in a trial of Ad26.COV2.S vaccine versus placebo.

The CDR3 spells CASSSLATSTEAFF. The CDR3 region has the DNA TGTGCCAGCAGTTCGCTGGCCACCAGCACTGAAGCTTTCTTT. This rearrangement joins TRBV11-3 to TRBJ1-1, with unresolved D. This CDR3 is built from 14 residues. Trimming pared 6 bases from V and 4 bases from J, leaving 15 bases between. CDR1 SGHNT and CDR2 YENEEA come from the germline V gene.